These T cell receptor beta chains were read from a single sample in a study of PD-1 blockade in classical Hodgkin lymphoma. Assay used: immunoSEQ multiplex PCR; TCRdb lists only in-frame clones, some missing. In the table there are some 20,000 clones, about 80% of which are singletons. The sample was CD8+ T cells from blood, taken before the fourth cycle of nivolumab. The receptors were sampled from a human donor with classical Hodgkin lymphoma. The CDR3 runs from the conserved cysteine through the conserved F or W. D genes are given only for firm matches. A row's size may be missing; if present it is once, few, many or a size class.

J gene	D gene	clone size	V gene	CDR3 DNA	CDR3 protein
TRBJ2-7	-	-	TRBV14	TGTGCCAGCAGCCCCCGGAGGGGGAGCTCCTACGAGCAGTACTTC	CASSPRRGSSYEQYF
TRBJ2-1	-	-	TRBV7-9	TGTGCCAGCAGCTTAGTATTTGGCTACAATGAGCAGTTCTTC	CASSLVFGYNEQFF
TRBJ1-4	TRBD1	-	TRBV30	TGTGCCTGGGATAGGGCAGGGACAGTCGAAAAACTGTTTTTT	CAWDRAGTVEKLFF
TRBJ1-3	TRBD1	-	TRBV7-2	TGTGCCAGCAGCTCCCGGACAGGGGGCGCGGGAAACACCATATATTTT	CASSSRTGGAGNTIYF
TRBJ1-1	-	-	TRBV5-5	TGTGCCAGCAGCCCCGGGGAACAAGCTTTCTTT	CASSPGEQAFF
TRBJ1-2	-	once	TRBV11-2	TGTGCCAGCAGCTCCAACCCGGGAGGGGATTTTGACTATGGCTACACCTTC	CASSSNPGGDFDYGYTF
TRBJ2-4	-	-	TRBV9	TGTGCCAGCAGCGCGTCGGGGGCAACCAAAAACATTCAGTACTTC	CASSASGATKNIQYF
TRBJ2-2	-	-	TRBV10-3	TGTGCCATCAGTGACAACACCGGGGAGCTGTTTTTT	CAISDNTGELFF
TRBJ2-7	TRBD1	-	TRBV7-2	TGTGCCAGCAGCTTAGCGGGACAGGGGCGAATGGACTACGAGCAGTACTTC	CASSLAGQGRMDYEQYF
TRBJ2-5	-	-	TRBV7-5	TGTGCCAGAAATCTAGCGGGATTAATGCAAGAGACCCAGTACTTC	CARNLAGLMQETQYF
TRBJ2-7	-	-	TRBV7-2	TGTGCCAGCAGCTTAGGGAGGGGGCTAGGTTACGAGCAGTACTTC	CASSLGRGLGYEQYF
TRBJ2-7	TRBD1	-	TRBV5-6	TGTGCCAGCAGCGACGACAGGGCCAGCTCCTACGAGCAGTACTTC	CASSDDRASSYEQYF
TRBJ2-5	-	-	TRBV9	TGTGCCAGCAGCGTAGGAGGACAGCAAGAGACCCAGTACTTC	CASSVGGQQETQYF
TRBJ1-3	-	-	TRBV19	TGTGCCAGTATGGGCCCTTCTGGAAACACCATATATTTT	CASMGPSGNTIYF
TRBJ1-2	-	few	TRBV10-3	TGTGCCATGGAAGACGGGACTGGGCTCTTCGGCTACACCTTC	CAMEDGTGLFGYTF
TRBJ2-1	TRBD2	-	TRBV2	TGTGCCAGCAGTGAATCCGGGACTAGCGGCAATGAGCAGTTCTTC	CASSESGTSGNEQFF
TRBJ1-2	-	-	TRBV15	TGTGCCACCAGCAGAACAAACAGGGTTGGAGGCTACACCTTC	CATSRTNRVGGYTF
TRBJ1-2	TRBD1	-	TRBV7-3	TGTGCCAGCAGCCCGACAGGGTTTAATGGCTACACCTTC	CASSPTGFNGYTF
TRBJ2-1	TRBD2	-	TRBV13	TGTGCCAGCAGCTCTTTAGCGGGGGGTAACAATGAGCAGTTCTTC	CASSSLAGGNNEQFF
TRBJ2-1	TRBD2	-	TRBV2	TGTGCCAGCAGTGCCAGGACTAGCGGGGGCCCTGTGAGCTCCTACAATGAGCAGTTCTTC	CASSARTSGGPVSSYNEQFF
TRBJ1-6	TRBD1	-	TRBV19	TGTGCCAGTAGTTGGGGGGACAGGTCTAGTTCACCCCTCCACTTT	CASSWGDRSSSPLHF
TRBJ2-7	-	-	TRBV11-2	TGTGCCAGCAGCTTAGATATTGGGGGCGGGGAGCAGTACTTC	CASSLDIGGGEQYF
TRBJ2-3	-	-	TRBV6-5	TGTGCCAGCTCTGAGGGATTCTATGGCACAGATACGCAGTATTTT	CASSEGFYGTDTQYF
TRBJ2-6	-	-	TRBV9	TGTGCCAGCAGCTCCCGGGCCGAGGCTGGGGCCAACGTCCTGACTTTC	CASSSRAEAGANVLTF
TRBJ1-5	TRBD1	-	TRBV30	TGTGCCTGGAGTTTCGGGGGGGACAGGGGACATCAGCCCCAGCATTTT	CAWSFGGDRGHQPQHF
TRBJ2-2	TRBD1	-	TRBV19	TGTGCCAGTATTTCGGGACAGGCGAACACCGGGGAGCTGTTTTTT	CASISGQANTGELFF
TRBJ2-7	TRBD1	-	TRBV27	TGTGCCAGCACTATGACAGGGGGAATCTCCTACGAGCAGTACTTC	CASTMTGGISYEQYF
TRBJ2-7	-	-	TRBV5-4	TGTGCCAGCAGCTTAGGGCGGGGCTCCTACGAGCAGTACTTC	CASSLGRGSYEQYF
TRBJ1-1	TRBD1	-	TRBV9	TGTGCCAGCAGCGTAGATAGTGCCAGGGGGGTCACTGAAGCTTTCTTT	CASSVDSARGVTEAFF
TRBJ2-5	TRBD2	-	TRBV9	TGTGCCAGCAGCGTAGGCGGGGGGGCCGGTGAGACCCAGTACTTC	CASSVGGGAGETQYF
TRBJ1-5	TRBD1	few	TRBV5-4	TGTGCCAGCAGCGCGGACAGGGGGCTTCAGCCCCAGCATTTT	CASSADRGLQPQHF
TRBJ2-7	-	-	TRBV11-3	TGTGCCAGCAGCCCTCAGGGGTACGAGCAGTACTTC	CASSPQGYEQYF
TRBJ1-1	-	-	TRBV4-1	TGCGCCAGCAGCCAAGATGGTCAGGTATTGAACACTGAAGCTTTCTTT	CASSQDGQVLNTEAFF
TRBJ2-7	-	-	TRBV5-1	TGCGCCAGCAGCGTTTCTAGCACCTACGAGCAGTACTTC	CASSVSSTYEQYF
TRBJ1-5	-	-	TRBV6-1	TGTGCCAGCAGTGAACCAGGGTTTAGCAATCAGCCCCAGCATTTT	CASSEPGFSNQPQHF
TRBJ2-1	-	-	TRBV28	TGTGCCAGCAGTGAACTAGGGGGTTCCTACAATGAGCAGTTCTTC	CASSELGGSYNEQFF
TRBJ1-1	TRBD1	-	TRBV9	TGTGCCAGCAGCGTAGGACAGGGGGCCACTGAAGCTTTCTTT	CASSVGQGATEAFF
TRBJ1-5	TRBD1	medium-sized	TRBV2	TGTGCCAGCAGAAACAGGGGACGTCAGCCCCAGCATTTT	CASRNRGRQPQHF
TRBJ1-2	-	few	TRBV2	TGTGCCAGCCAGAGGGGGGCGTATGGCTACACCTTC	CASQRGAYGYTF
TRBJ1-2	-	-	TRBV5-4	TGTGCCAGCAGCTCCGGACTGGGGTATGGCTACACCTTC	CASSSGLGYGYTF
TRBJ1-1	-	-	TRBV10-2	TGCGCCAGCAGTGAGTCGAGCCAGCCGATGAACACTGAAGCTTTCTTT	CASSESSQPMNTEAFF
TRBJ1-1	-	few	TRBV7-9	TGTGCCAGCTCTGGACCTCAGGGGAACTTTGAAGCTTTCTTT	CASSGPQGNFEAFF
TRBJ1-5	TRBD1	-	TRBV4-3	TGCGCCAGCAGCCCGAGGACAGGGGGCAATCAGCCCCAGCATTTT	CASSPRTGGNQPQHF
TRBJ2-3	-	-	TRBV18	TGTGCCAGCTCACTTGGGGCCATTACTAGCACAGATACGCAGTATTTT	CASSLGAITSTDTQYF
TRBJ2-2	-	-	TRBV9	TGTGCCAGCAGCGTAGGAAACACCGGGGAGCTGTTTTTT	CASSVGNTGELFF
TRBJ2-2	-	-	TRBV30	TGTGCCTGGGGACAGAACACCGGGGAGCTGTTTTTT	CAWGQNTGELFF
TRBJ2-7	-	-	TRBV5-6	TGTGCCAGCAGCTTTTCAGCCGGCTCCTACGAGCAGTACTTC	CASSFSAGSYEQYF